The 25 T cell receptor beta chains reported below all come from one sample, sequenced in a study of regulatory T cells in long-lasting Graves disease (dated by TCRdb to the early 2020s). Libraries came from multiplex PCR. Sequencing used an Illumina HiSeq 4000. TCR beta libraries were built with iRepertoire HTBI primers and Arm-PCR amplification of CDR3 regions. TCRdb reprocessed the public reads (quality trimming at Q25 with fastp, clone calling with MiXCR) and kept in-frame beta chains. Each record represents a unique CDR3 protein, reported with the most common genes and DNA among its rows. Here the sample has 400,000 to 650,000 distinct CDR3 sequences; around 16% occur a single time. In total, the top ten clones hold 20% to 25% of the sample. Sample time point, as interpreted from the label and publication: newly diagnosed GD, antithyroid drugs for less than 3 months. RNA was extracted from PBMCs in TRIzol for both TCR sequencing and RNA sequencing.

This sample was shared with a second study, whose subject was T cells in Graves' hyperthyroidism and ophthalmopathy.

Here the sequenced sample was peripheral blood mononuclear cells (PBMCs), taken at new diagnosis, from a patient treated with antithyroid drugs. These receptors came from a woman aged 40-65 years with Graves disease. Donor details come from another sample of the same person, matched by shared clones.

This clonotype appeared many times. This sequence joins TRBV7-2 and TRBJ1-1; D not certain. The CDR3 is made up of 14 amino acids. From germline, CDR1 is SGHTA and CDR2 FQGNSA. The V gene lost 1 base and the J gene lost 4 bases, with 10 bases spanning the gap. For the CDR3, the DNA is TGTGCCAGCAGCTTAGGGGTAATCCGCACTGAAGCTTTCTTT. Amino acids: CASSLGVIRTEAFF.

The CDR3 nucleotides read TGTGCCAGCAGGGTAGCGGGGGGGCCAGTCGATGAGCAGTTCTTC. It is translated as CASRVAGGPVDEQFF. The rearrangement joins TRBV6-2 or TRBV6-3 to TRBJ2-1, with 11 bases lining up with TRBD2. This CDR3 has 15 residues. CDR1 and CDR2 from the germline V gene are MNHEY and SVGEGT. V was pared by 6 bases and J by 8 bases, with 9 bases of the junction left unmatched.

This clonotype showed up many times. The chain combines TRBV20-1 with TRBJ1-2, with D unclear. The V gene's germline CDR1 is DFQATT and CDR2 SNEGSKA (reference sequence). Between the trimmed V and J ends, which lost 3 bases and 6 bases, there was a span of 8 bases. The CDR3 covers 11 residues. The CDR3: CSARIPHGYTF. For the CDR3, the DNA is TGCAGTGCTAGGATCCCTCATGGCTACACCTTC.

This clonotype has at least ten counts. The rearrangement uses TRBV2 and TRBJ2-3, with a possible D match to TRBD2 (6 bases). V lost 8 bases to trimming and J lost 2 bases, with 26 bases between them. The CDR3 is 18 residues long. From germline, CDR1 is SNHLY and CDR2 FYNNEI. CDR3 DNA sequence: TGTGCCAGCCCCTCCGGCCCAGGTGGGCTAGCGAACACAGATACGCAGTATTTT. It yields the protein CASPSGPGGLANTDTQYF.

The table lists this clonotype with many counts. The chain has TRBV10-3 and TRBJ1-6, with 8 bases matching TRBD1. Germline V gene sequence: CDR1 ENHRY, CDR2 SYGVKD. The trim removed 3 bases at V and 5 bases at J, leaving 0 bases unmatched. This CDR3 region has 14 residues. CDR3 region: CAISEQGDNSPLHF. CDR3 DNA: TGTGCCATCAGTGAACAGGGGGATAATTCACCCCTCCACTTT.

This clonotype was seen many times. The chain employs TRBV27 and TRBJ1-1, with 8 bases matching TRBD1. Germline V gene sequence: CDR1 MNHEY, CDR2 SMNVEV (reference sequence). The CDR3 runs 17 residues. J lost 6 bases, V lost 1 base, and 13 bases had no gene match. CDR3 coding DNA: TGTGCCAGCAGTTTATTAACCTCCGACAGGGGATATGCTGAAGCTTTCTTT. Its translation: CASSLLTSDRGYAEAFF.

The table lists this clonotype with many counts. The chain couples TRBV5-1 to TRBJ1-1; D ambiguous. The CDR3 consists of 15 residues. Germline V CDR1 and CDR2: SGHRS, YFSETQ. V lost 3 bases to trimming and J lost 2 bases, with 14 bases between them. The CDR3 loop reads CASSWGAASNTEAFF. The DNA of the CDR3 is TGCGCCAGCAGCTGGGGAGCTGCGAGTAACACTGAAGCTTTCTTT. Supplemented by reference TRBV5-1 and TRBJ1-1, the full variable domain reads KAGVTQTPRYLIKTRGQQVTLSCSPISGHRSVSWYQQTPGQGLQFLFEYFSETQRNKGNFPGRFSGRQFSNSRSEMNVSTLELGDSALYLCASSWGAASNTEAFFGQGTRLTVV.

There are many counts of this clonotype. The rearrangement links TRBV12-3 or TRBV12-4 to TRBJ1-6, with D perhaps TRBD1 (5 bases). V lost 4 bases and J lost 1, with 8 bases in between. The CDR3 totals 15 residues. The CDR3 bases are TGTGCCAGCAGTTCAGGGATGTCCTATAATTCACCCCTCCACTTT. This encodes CASSSGMSYNSPLHF.

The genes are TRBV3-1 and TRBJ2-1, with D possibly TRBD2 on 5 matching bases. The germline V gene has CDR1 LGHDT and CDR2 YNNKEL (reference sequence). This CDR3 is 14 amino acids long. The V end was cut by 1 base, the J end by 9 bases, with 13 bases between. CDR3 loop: CASSQAEGIPEQFF. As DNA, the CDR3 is TGTGCCAGCAGCCAAGCCGAGGGAATTCCTGAGCAGTTCTTC.

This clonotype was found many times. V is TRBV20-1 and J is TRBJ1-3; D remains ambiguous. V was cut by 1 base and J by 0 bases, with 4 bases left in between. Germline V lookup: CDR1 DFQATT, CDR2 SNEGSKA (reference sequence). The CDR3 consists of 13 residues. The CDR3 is CSARAISGNTIYF. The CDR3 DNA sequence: TGCAGTGCTAGAGCGATCTCTGGAAACACCATATATTTT.

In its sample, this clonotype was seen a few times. The CDR3 DNA follows: TGTGCCACCAGCAGAGATCGGACAGGGGGCACAGATACGCAGTATTTT. It is translated as CATSRDRTGGTDTQYF. V usage is TRBV15 and J usage is TRBJ2-3, with 9 nucleotides matching TRBD1. CDR1 and CDR2 (germline): LNHNV, YYDKDF (reference sequence). CDR3 size: 16 residues. Trimming took 0 bases from V and 1 from J; bases not matched to a gene: 2.

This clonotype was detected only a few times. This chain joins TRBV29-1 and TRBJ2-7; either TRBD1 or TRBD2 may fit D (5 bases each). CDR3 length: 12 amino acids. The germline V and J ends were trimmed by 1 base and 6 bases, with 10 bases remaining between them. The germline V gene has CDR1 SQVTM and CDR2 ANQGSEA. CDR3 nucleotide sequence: TGCAGCGTTGAAGGGGGGAAGGGCGAGCAGTACTTC. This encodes CSVEGGKGEQYF.

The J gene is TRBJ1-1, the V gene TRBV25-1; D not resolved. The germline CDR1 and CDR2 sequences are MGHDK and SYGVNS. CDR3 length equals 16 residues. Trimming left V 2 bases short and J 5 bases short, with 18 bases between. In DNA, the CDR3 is TGTGCCAGCAGTGAACTAGCTAATCAGGTTGTGACTGAAGCTTTCTTT. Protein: CASSELANQVVTEAFF.

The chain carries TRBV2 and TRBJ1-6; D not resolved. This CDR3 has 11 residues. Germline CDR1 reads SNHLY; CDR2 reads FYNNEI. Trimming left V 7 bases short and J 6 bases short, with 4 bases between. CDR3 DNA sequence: TGTGCCAGCACTAGTAATTCACCCCTCCACTTT. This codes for CASTSNSPLHF.

DNA for the CDR3: TGTGCCAGCAGCCAAGACGGGACAGGGCAGGAAAAACTGTTTTTT. Its protein is CASSQDGTGQEKLFF. The rearrangement links TRBV4-2 to TRBJ1-4; 9 bases agree with TRBD1. The CDR3 is made up of 15 amino acids. Germline CDR1 is LGHNA and CDR2 is YNFKEQ. V shed 0 bases and J 8 bases; nucleotides not matched to a gene: 4.

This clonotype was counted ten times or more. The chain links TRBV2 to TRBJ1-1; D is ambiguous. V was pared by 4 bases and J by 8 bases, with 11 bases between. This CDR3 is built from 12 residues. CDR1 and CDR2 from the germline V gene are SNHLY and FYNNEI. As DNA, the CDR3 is TGTGCCAGCAGTGCCTCGACATACGAAGCTTTCTTT. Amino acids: CASSASTYEAFF.

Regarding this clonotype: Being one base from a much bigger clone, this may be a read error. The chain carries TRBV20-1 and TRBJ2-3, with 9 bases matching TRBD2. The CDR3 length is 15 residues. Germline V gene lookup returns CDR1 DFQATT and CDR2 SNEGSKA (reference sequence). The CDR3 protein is CSANRLAGDTDMQYF. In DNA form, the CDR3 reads TGCAGTGCTAACCGCTTAGCGGGGGACACAGATATGCAGTATTTT.

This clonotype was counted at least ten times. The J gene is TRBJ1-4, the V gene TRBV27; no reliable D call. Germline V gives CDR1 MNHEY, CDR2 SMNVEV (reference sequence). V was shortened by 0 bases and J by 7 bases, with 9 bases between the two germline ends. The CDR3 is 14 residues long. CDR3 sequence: CASSLSIKGEKLFF. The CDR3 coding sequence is TGTGCCAGCAGTTTATCGATAAAGGGTGAAAAACTGTTTTTT. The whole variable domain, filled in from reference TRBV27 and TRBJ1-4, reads EAQVTQNPRYLITVTGKKLTVTCSQNMNHEYMSWYRQDPGLGLRQIYYSMNVEVTDKGDVPEGYKVSRKEKRNFPLILESPSPNQTSLYFCASSLSIKGEKLFFGSGTQLSVL.

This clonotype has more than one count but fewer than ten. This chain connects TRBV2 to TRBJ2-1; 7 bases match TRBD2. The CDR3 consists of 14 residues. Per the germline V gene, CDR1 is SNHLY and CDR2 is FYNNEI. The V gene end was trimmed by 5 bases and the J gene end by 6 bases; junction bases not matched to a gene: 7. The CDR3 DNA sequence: TGTGCCAGCAGTTTCTCCGGGGGGTCCAATGAGCAGTTCTTC. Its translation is CASSFSGGSNEQFF.

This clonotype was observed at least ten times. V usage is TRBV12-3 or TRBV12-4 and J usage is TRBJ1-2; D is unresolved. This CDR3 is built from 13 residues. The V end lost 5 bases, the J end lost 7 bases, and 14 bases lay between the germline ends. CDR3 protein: CASSPDGLIGYTF. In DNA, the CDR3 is TGTGCCAGCAGTCCGGACGGCCTAATTGGCTACACCTTC.

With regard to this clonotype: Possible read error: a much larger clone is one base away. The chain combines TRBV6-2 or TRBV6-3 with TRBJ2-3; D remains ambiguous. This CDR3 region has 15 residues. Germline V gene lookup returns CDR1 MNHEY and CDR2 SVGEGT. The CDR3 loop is CASSEEDPVTDAQYF. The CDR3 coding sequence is TGTGCCAGCAGTGAAGAGGATCCTGTCACAGATGCGCAGTATTTT.

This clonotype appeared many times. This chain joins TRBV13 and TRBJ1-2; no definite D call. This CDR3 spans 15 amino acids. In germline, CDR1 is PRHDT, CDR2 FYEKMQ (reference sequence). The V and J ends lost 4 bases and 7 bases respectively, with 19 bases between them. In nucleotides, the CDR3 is TGTGCCAGCAGCTACTCCGGCCTGGAGATTGGTGGCTACACCTTC. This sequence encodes CASSYSGLEIGGYTF. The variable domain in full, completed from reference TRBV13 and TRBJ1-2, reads AAGVIQSPRHLIKEKRETATLKCYPIPRHDTVYWYQQGPGQDPQFLISFYEKMQSDKGSIPDRFSAQQFSDYHSELNMSSLELGDSALYFCASSYSGLEIGGYTFGSGTRLTVV.

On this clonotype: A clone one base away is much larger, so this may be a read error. CDR3 sequence: CASGSPGSGQPQHF. DNA for the CDR3: TGCGCCAGCGGCTCTCCAGGGTCGGGGCAGCCCCAGCATTTT. The V and J genes are TRBV5-1 and TRBJ1-5; a possible D gene is TRBD1 (5 bases). The CDR3 covers 14 residues. With 7 bases removed from V and 7 bases from J, the gap between germline ends came to 18 bases. The germline V gene has CDR1 SGHRS and CDR2 YFSETQ.

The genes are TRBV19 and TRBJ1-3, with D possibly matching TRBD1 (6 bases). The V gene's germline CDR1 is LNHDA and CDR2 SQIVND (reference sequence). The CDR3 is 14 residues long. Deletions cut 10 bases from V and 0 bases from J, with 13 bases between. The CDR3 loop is CATRDTSSGNTIYF. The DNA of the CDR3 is TGTGCCACCAGGGACACCAGCTCTGGAAACACCATATATTTT.

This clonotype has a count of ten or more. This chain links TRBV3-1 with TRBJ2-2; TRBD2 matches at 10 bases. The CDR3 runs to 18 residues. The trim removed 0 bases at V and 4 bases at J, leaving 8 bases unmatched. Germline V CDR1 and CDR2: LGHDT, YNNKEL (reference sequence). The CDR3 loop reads CASSQETSGVQGTGELFF. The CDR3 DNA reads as TGTGCCAGCAGCCAAGAAACTAGCGGGGTGCAGGGCACCGGGGAGCTGTTTTTT.